One and the same sample provided the 18 T cell receptor beta chains below, sequenced in a study of OX40 agonist ivuxolimab in advanced cancers. The data were produced by immunoSEQ multiplex PCR, yet TCRdb's version contains in-frame clones alone and is incomplete. This sample has about 31,000 clones, with 85% to 95% found just once. The source was CD4+ or CD8+ T cells sorted from blood, collected in a trial of the OX40 agonist ivuxolimab. The receptors derive from an adult with an advanced solid tumor such as melanoma, head and neck, liver or kidney cancer.

The chain uses TRBV2 and TRBJ2-7; D possibly uses TRBD1 or TRBD2 (6 bases each). CDR1 is SNHLY and CDR2 is FYNNEI in the germline V gene. There are 14 residues in the CDR3. The germline V and J ends were trimmed by 7 bases and 5 bases, with 18 bases remaining between them. In DNA form, the CDR3 reads TGTGCCAGCACCTCAGAGCCCGGGGGCCACGAGCAGTACTTC. Protein product: CASTSEPGGHEQYF.

The rearrangement uses TRBV2 and TRBJ2-1; maybe TRBD2 (5 bases). The V end lost 5 bases, the J end lost 5 bases, and 16 bases lay between the germline ends. In germline, CDR1 is SNHLY, CDR2 FYNNEI. This CDR3 spans 15 amino acids. In nucleotides, the CDR3 is TGTGCCAGCAGTCCCCTGAGCGGAAATGACAATGAGCAGTTCTTC. It translates to CASSPLSGNDNEQFF. Drawing the rest from reference TRBV2 and TRBJ2-1, the complete variable domain is EPEVTQTPSHQVTQMGQEVILRCVPISNHLYFYWYRQILGQKVEFLVSFYNNEISEKSEIFDDQFSVERPDGSNFTLKIRSTKLEDSAMYFCASSPLSGNDNEQFFGPGTRLTVL.

V gene TRBV30 combines with J gene TRBJ2-7, with D perhaps TRBD1 (6 bases). This CDR3 has 15 residues. Germline CDR1 GTSNPN, CDR2 SVGIG (reference sequence). V was trimmed by 8 bases and J by 2 bases, leaving 22 bases between them. The CDR3 coding sequence is TGTGCCAGTTTAACCAAGACAGGATATCCCTACGAGCAGTACTTC. It codes for CASLTKTGYPYEQYF.

The chain has TRBV15 and TRBJ2-7; D is uncertain. V lost 2 bases and J lost 0, with 8 bases in between. This CDR3 region has 14 residues. Germline CDR1 and CDR2: LNHNV and YYDKDF (reference sequence). The CDR3 is CATSRRVNSYEQYF. As DNA, the CDR3 is TGTGCCACCAGCAGACGTGTCAACTCCTACGAGCAGTACTTC.

The chain combines TRBV7-6 with TRBJ2-3, with TRBD2 identical over 7 bases. This CDR3 has 16 residues. V shed 4 bases and J 4 bases; nucleotides not matched to a gene: 11. Per the germline V gene, CDR1 is SGHVS and CDR2 is FNYEAQ. The CDR3 spells CASSSPAGVRSDTQYF. DNA for the CDR3: TGTGCCAGCAGCTCACCCGCGGGGGTTAGATCAGATACGCAGTATTTT.

The CDR3 sequence is CASSEPGNQPQHF. DNA for the CDR3: TGCGCCAGCAGTGAACCCGGGAATCAGCCCCAGCATTTT. The V gene is TRBV10-2, the J gene TRBJ1-5; D unclear. Germline loops: CDR1 WSHSY, CDR2 SAAADI. V dropped 3 bases and J dropped 4 bases, with 7 bases sitting between them. The CDR3 length is 13 residues.

This clone was counted a few times. The rearrangement uses TRBV7-6 and TRBJ1-5; the match to TRBD1 covers 7 bases. This CDR3 is 14 amino acids long. J lost 2 bases, V lost 5 bases, and 3 bases had no gene match. The germline V gene encodes CDR1 SGHVS and CDR2 FNYEAQ. The CDR3: CASSVGQGNQPQHF. The CDR3 coding sequence is TGTGCCAGCAGCGTTGGACAGGGCAATCAGCCCCAGCATTTT.

The chain carries TRBV13 and TRBJ2-7; 16 positions match TRBD2. CDR1 PRHDT and CDR2 FYEKMQ come from the germline V gene (reference sequence). The J segment lost 1 base and the V segment lost 5 bases, leaving 8 bases of the junction unmatched. CDR3 length: 18 amino acids. CDR3 sequence: CASSPGTSGRAISYEQYF. The CDR3, as DNA: TGTGCCAGCAGCCCAGGGACTAGCGGGAGGGCCATATCCTACGAGCAGTACTTC.

CDR3 coding DNA: TGTGCCAGTAGTCCCGGAGTTGTGCCCGGGGAGCTGTTTTTT. It yields the protein CASSPGVVPGELFF. J is TRBJ2-2 and V is TRBV19; D is uncertain. V lost 5 bases to trimming and J lost 6 bases, with 13 bases between them. Germline-derived CDR1 and CDR2 are LNHDA and SQIVND (reference sequence). CDR3 length equals 14 residues.

This chain uses TRBV7-3 with TRBJ2-7; D is possibly TRBD1 (5 bases). Trimming pared 11 bases from V and 0 bases from J, leaving 14 bases between. Germline lookup yields CDR1 SGHTA and CDR2 FQGTGA. The CDR3 is 13 amino acids. CDR3 sequence: CASSQGLSYEQYF. The CDR3 nucleotides are TGTGCCTCTTCTCAGGGCCTCTCCTACGAGCAGTACTTC.

V is TRBV7-9 and J is TRBJ2-2; no firm D call. V was shortened by 7 bases and J by 8 bases, with 5 bases between the two germline ends. This CDR3 spans 10 amino acids. Per the germline V gene, CDR1 is SEHNR and CDR2 is FQNEAQ (reference sequence). DNA of the CDR3: TGTGCCAGCACCCCGGGGGAGCTGTTTTTT. Translated, it gives CASTPGELFF.

V and J are TRBV13 and TRBJ1-3; D not certain. V lost 5 bases to trimming and J lost 0 bases, with 14 bases between them. The CDR3 consists of 16 residues. Looked up from germline, CDR1 is PRHDT and CDR2 is FYEKMQ (reference sequence). The CDR3, as DNA: TGTGCCAGCAGCCCGCTCGACACCAGCTCTGGAAACACCATATATTTT. Translation: CASSPLDTSSGNTIYF.

This chain links TRBV11-2 with TRBJ1-1; the D gene is possibly TRBD1 (6 bases). Germline loops: CDR1 SGHAT, CDR2 FQNNGV. V was trimmed by 4 bases and J by 3 bases, leaving 15 bases between them. This CDR3 is 15 amino acids long. The CDR3 reads CASSYVGGWDTEAFF. Here the CDR3 DNA reads TGTGCCAGCAGCTACGTCGGGGGCTGGGACACTGAAGCTTTCTTT.

The chain joins TRBV9 to TRBJ1-1; D call uncertain. V lost 4 bases and J 3 bases, leaving 7 bases between the germline ends. The CDR3 length is 12 residues. CDR1 is SGDLS, CDR2 YYNGEE, per germline. CDR3 coding DNA: TGTGCCAGCAGCCCCTCCGACACTGAAGCTTTCTTT. Translating it yields CASSPSDTEAFF.

The chain combines TRBV14 with TRBJ2-7; 7 bases match TRBD1. Germline CDR1 SGHDN, CDR2 FVKESK. The CDR3 is made up of 14 amino acids. V dropped 2 bases and J dropped 2; count of bases not matched to a gene: 3. CDR3 amino acids: CASSQTGAPYEQYF. The CDR3 DNA reads as TGTGCCAGCAGCCAAACAGGGGCCCCCTACGAGCAGTACTTC.

The CDR3 sequence is CASSPRGFSNQPQHF. CDR3 coding DNA: TGTGCCAGCAGTCCCAGGGGATTCAGCAATCAGCCCCAGCATTTT. The V call is TRBV2, the J call TRBJ1-5; D perhaps matches TRBD1 (6 bases). The CDR3 has 15 residues. Germline V lookup: CDR1 SNHLY, CDR2 FYNNEI. With 5 bases removed from V and 1 base from J, the gap between germline ends came to 12 bases.

This chain joins TRBV7-9 and TRBJ2-5; weak D call: TRBD2 (6 bases). The CDR3 is 15 residues long. The V gene lost 6 bases and the J gene lost 3 bases, with 17 bases spanning the gap. Germline CDR1 SEHNR, CDR2 FQNEAQ (reference sequence). The CDR3: CASSTQRWREETQYF. The CDR3 coding sequence is TGTGCCAGCAGTACCCAGCGTTGGAGGGAAGAGACCCAGTACTTC.

Concerning this clone: Germline is not matched at one junction end, which may reflect a read error. V is TRBV11-2 and J is TRBJ1-1, with D uncertain. This CDR3 spans 12 amino acids. Germline V gene lookup returns CDR1 SGHAT and CDR2 FQNNGV. The CDR3 region is CASSLDGTEAFF. The CDR3 nucleotides are TGTGCCAGCAGCCTAGACGGGACTGAAGCTTTCTTT.